Included here is one T cell receptor (beta chain) sequence, with context. The target of this receptor is not known. No qualities accompany the bases; no much larger clone lies one base away. This entry belongs to a study of blood T cells in healthy people across ages (dated by TCRdb to between 2014 and 2017). Study-level background: In model experiments, template switching captured about one uniquely barcoded TCR beta cDNA molecule for every two T cells. The donors were split into four age groups: young (average around 16 years), middle-aged (around 37), aged (62) and long-lived (under 85). To track age-related changes in TCR beta repertoire diversity, the study relied on deep sequencing normalized with unique cDNA molecular identifiers. The study analyzed two additional independent replicas of 1 million unique cDNA reads from the same blood draw for two donors, one aged 18 to 30 and one aged 80 or older. To avoid experimental bias, donors of different ages were distributed randomly across sequencing lanes. Study-wide findings and limitations: Because profiling used bulk unsorted PBMCs, naive and antigen-experienced compartments could not be compared conclusively. Donor CMV infection status was unknown, potentially confounding age-related changes in expanded clonotypes. Compared with the aged group, the long-lived group had more naive CD4+ T cells, fewer expanded clones and increased TCR diversity, a pattern suggesting age selection. Observed TCR beta diversity per million T cells fell roughly linearly with age, and a significant reduction was already apparent by age around 39. Estimates of total diversity from one million sequenced T cells were regarded as lower bounds and underestimates. Observed TCR beta diversity correlated strongly with the percentage of naive T cells measured by flow cytometry.

The germline V gene encodes CDR1 SGHRS and CDR2 YFSETQ. The CDR3 numbers 14 residues from cysteine through phenylalanine. CDR3 DNA only is kept here, 42 bases in frame from base 1. The trim is 4 bases for V and 2 bases for J, with a gap of 12 bases between the germline ends. Donors were about 36 systemically healthy Caucasian individuals from Russia aged about 6 to 100 years. Each donor gave about 9.7 milliliters of peripheral blood, drawn into EDTA-treated Vacutainer tubes. PBMCs were isolated by Ficoll-Paque density-gradient centrifugation, with at least 6 million obtained per sample. Total RNA was extracted from PBMCs with Trizol reagent, with at least 6 micrograms obtained per sample. For every donor, flow cytometry on a PBMC aliquot measured the percentage of naive CD45RAhigh/CD27high T cells. Library method: 5' RACE. The instrument was an Illumina HiSeq 2500. The second PCR ran for roughly 6 to 11 cycles and used a J-beta primer mix along with a sample-barcoded 5' primer. A unique molecular identifier was introduced onto each TCR beta cDNA molecule by a template-switch 5' adaptor carrying 12 random nucleotides. Each sample yielded at least 2.5 million CDR3-containing paired-end reads. First-strand cDNA was synthesized from all RNA with the Mint cDNA synthesis kit, primed by a TRBC-specific oligonucleotide. After uracil-DNA glycosylase treatment, a first 18-cycle PCR used universal primers M1SS and BC2_uni_R on all cDNA. The published analysis was carried out like this. For normalization, 1 million high-quality reads were randomly selected from each sample, with every read carrying a distinct molecular identifier. Instead of being binned into consensus sequences, reads that shared molecular identifiers were thrown out. CDR3 identification, clonotype clustering and error correction used MiTCR with a Q25 quality threshold and the strictest error-elimination algorithm. A nonparametric unseen species model using Euler transformation provided a lower-bound estimate of total TCR beta diversity. Starting from the raw public reads, TCRdb applied fastp trimming at Q25, assembled clones with MiXCR and retained in-frame beta chains. Entries that share a CDR3 protein sequence are merged under the most common genes and DNA. The V and J calls and clone size come from TCRdb's table, not from the authors' own analysis. This sample comprises about a million distinct CDR3 sequences, roughly 48% of them detected only once. Together, the top ten hold 10% to 15% of the sample.

The receptor was derived from a man aged 25 to 40 in good health. The receptor chain draws on TRBV5-1 and TRBJ1-1, with the D gene too uncertain to name. The sample taken for sequencing was blood. The sequenced DNA: TGCGCCAGCAGCCTCCGACACACAAACACTGAAGCTTTCTTT. Translated, it reads CASSLRHTNTEAFF.